This TCR beta chain stems from a study of blood T cells in healthy people across ages. Every donor gave 8 to 10 milliliters of peripheral blood. Whenever a sample was processed, at least 6.5 million PBMCs were isolated. Total RNA was isolated from each sample in quantities of at least 5.5 micrograms. Primed by a sample-barcoded 5' primer and a J-beta primer mix, a second PCR proceeded for about 6 to 12 cycles. Via MiXCR, TCRdb re-called the 5' RACE reads, giving one row per CDR3 protein. The sample lists 1.5 million to 2 million distinct CDR3 sequences; about 49% were seen once. Germline CDR1 SGHTA, CDR2 FQGNSA. The CDR3 has 15 residues.

This clonotype originated in a woman between 35 and 50 years old in good health. The sequenced material came from blood. This chain connects TRBV7-2 to TRBJ2-7; D is possibly TRBD1 (6 bases). The J call may be in error: the DNA end matches TRBJ2-5 better. This CDR3 is CASSLQWGLGETQYF. The CDR3 region has the DNA TGTGCCAGCAGCTTGCAGTGGGGGCTCGGTGAGACCCAGTACTTC.